This TCR beta chain stems from a study of blood T cell repertoires in COVID-19. From germline, CDR1 is SGHDT and CDR2 YYEEEE. The V and J ends lost 4 bases and 3 bases, in that order; junction bases with no gene match: 3. The CDR3 consists of 14 residues. Here immunoSEQ multiplex PCR was the method, and the copy in TCRdb shows in-frame clones only, minus some. Found here are about 230,000 clones, just over 85% of them singletons; the top ten hold about 9.9%. This TCR derives from a man aged 45-60 years with COVID-19, enrolled during active disease. Sequencing input: peripheral blood. The J gene is TRBJ2-2, the V gene TRBV5-6, with TRBD1 matching 7 bases. The CDR3 spells CASSQTGDTGELFF. In nucleotides, the CDR3 is TGTGCCAGCAGCCAAACAGGGGACACCGGGGAGCTGTTTTTT.